This T cell receptor beta chain was retrieved from a study of CD8 T cells in Susac syndrome (dated by TCRdb to the late 2010s). Some background on the complete study: Whether CD8+ T cell activation and differentiation in Susac syndrome was antigen driven was tested using repertoire sequencing. What the work shows at the level of the full study, not this receptor alone: The study acknowledged that relatively few individuals were included in the TCR sequencing and HLA analysis.

Peripheral blood CD8+ and CD4+ T cells from healthy donors, Susac syndrome patients and multiple sclerosis patients were profiled using high-throughput TCR beta sequencing. The multiple sclerosis controls were treatment-naive patients whose relapsing-remitting disease, either stable or active, fulfilled the revised McDonald criteria. CD8+ TEMRA cells were enriched by FACS, while bulk CD8+ and CD4+ T cells were purified by magnetic negative isolation. Blood was collected in EDTA tubes and processed within 24 hours, with PBMCs isolated through density gradient centrifugation. PBMCs destined for TCR sequencing were cryopreserved in liquid nitrogen and later thawed in a 37 °C water bath. The sorted or isolated CD4+, CD8+ and CD8+ TEMRA cells reached a purity of at least 90%. The CDR3 numbers 16 residues from cysteine through phenylalanine. The DNA shown is the 48-base CDR3, in frame from base 1. From V the trimming removes 6 bases and from J it removes 4 bases, while the gene matches leave 12 bases of the junction unaccounted for. The germline V gene yields SNHLY for CDR1 and FYNNEI for CDR2.

RNA was extracted using the RNeasy kit, and roughly 0.5 to 1 microgram was reverse transcribed with random hexamers. The immunoSEQ multiplex PCR assay, covering 54 Vbeta and 13 Jbeta segments, was used to amplify TCR beta CDR3 regions. PCR amplification bias was corrected using a synthetic template baseline for primer optimization and computational correction. Concerning the study's data processing: Reads were annotated to V, D and J genes according to IMGT and were analyzed with immunoSEQ Analyzer, with only productive sequences retained. Clonality was calculated as one minus the Shannon entropy normalized by log2 of the number of productive unique sequences. For each patient and control, public and private clones were evaluated among the 100 most prevalent clones. Clones were defined as Susac-specific if absent from the healthy and MS cohorts, from 900 to 1,200 published viral clones and from other ImmuneACCESS disease sequences. TCRdb cleaned the public reads at Q25 with fastp, built clones with MiXCR and kept in-frame beta chains. Identical CDR3 proteins give one entry, which carries the most common genes and DNA. TCRdb, not the original authors, processed these V and J calls. The table for this sample lists 150,000 or so distinct CDR3 sequences; approximately 95% of them were counted only once. 0.08% to 0.095% of the sample lies in the top ten.

On this clonotype itself: Its binding antigen is unknown. Base qualities are not recorded, but no much larger clone differs from it by a single base.

The clonotype was recovered from a human donor with multiple sclerosis. The rearrangement joined TRBV2 to TRBJ1-2, and 9 junctional nucleotides match TRBD1. Input material: CD4+ T cells from PBMCs. The nucleotide sequence reads as follows: TGTGCCAGCAGGGAGCCGGGACAGGGTATGATCTATGGCTACACCTTC. Its amino acids are CASREPGQGMIYGYTF.